The 3 T cell receptor beta chains listed next were all sequenced from one sample in a study of blood T cell repertoires in COVID-19. The assay was immunoSEQ multiplex PCR, and TCRdb's table has in-frame clones only and misses some. The sample has about 200,000 clones, around 82% seen once. The specimen sequenced was peripheral blood. Receptors were obtained from a human donor in a cohort sampled during active COVID-19.

This clone came up once. Here the CDR3 DNA reads TGTGCCAGCAGCTCCTCGACGGGAGGCAATCAGCCCCAGCATTTT. As protein: CASSSSTGGNQPQHF. The rearrangement uses TRBV7-9 and TRBJ1-5; no clear D gene. Germline CDR1 reads SEHNR; CDR2 reads FQNEAQ (reference sequence). The CDR3 extends over 15 amino acids. Deletions cut 4 bases from V and 2 bases from J, with 12 bases between. Complete variable domain (other parts from reference TRBV7-9 and TRBJ1-5): DTGVSQNPRHKITKRGQNVTFRCDPISEHNRLYWYRQTLGQGPEFLTYFQNEAQLEKSRLLSDRFSAERPKGSFSTLEIQRTEQGDSAMYLCASSSSTGGNQPQHFGDGTRLSIL.

V gene TRBV28 combines with J gene TRBJ2-5; 7 bases agree with TRBD1. Germline V gene data show CDR1 as MDHEN and CDR2 as SYDVKM. There are 14 residues in the CDR3. Unmatched junction bases numbered 9, after V lost 7 bases and J lost 4 bases. The CDR3 region is CASTPDRARETQYF. DNA of the CDR3: TGTGCCAGCACCCCCGACAGGGCTCGAGAGACCCAGTACTTC.

There are a few counts of this clone. V is TRBV19 and J is TRBJ2-3; 7 positions agree with TRBD2. CDR1 LNHDA and CDR2 SQIVND come from the germline V gene (reference sequence). The trim removed 4 bases at V and 4 bases at J, leaving 8 bases unmatched. The CDR3 loop spans 15 amino acids. CDR3 sequence: CASSTRGGWADTQYF. Here the CDR3 DNA reads TGTGCCAGTAGTACCCGGGGAGGGTGGGCAGATACGCAGTATTTT.